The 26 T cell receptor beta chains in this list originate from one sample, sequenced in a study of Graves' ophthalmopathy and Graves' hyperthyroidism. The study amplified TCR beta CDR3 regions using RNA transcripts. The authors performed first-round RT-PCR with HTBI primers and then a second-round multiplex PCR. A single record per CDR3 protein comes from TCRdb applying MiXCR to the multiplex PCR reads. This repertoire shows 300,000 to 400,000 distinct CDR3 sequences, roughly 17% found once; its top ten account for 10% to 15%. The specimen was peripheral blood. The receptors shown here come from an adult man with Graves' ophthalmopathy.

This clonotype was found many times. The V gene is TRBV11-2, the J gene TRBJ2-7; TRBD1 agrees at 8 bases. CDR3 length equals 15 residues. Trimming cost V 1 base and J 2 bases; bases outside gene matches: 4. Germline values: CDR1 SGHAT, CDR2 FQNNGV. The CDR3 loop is CASSLGQGSTYEQYF. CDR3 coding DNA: TGTGCCAGCAGCTTAGGACAGGGGAGTACCTACGAGCAGTACTTC.

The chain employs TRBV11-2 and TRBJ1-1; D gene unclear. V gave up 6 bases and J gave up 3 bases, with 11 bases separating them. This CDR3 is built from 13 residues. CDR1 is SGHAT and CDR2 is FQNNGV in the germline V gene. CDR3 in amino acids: CASRSAGDTEAFF. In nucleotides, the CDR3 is TGTGCCAGCAGATCCGCCGGGGACACTGAAGCTTTCTTT.

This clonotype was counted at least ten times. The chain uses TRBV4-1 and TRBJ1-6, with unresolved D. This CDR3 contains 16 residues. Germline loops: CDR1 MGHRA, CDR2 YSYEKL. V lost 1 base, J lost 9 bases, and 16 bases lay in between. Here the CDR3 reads CASSQVLGPLLSPLHF. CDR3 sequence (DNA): TGCGCCAGCAGCCAAGTCTTAGGGCCCCTTCTTTCACCCCTCCACTTT.

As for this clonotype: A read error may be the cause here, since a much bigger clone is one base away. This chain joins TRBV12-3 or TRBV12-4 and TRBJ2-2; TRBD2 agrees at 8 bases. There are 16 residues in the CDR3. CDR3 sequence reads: CAISLGLAGLTGELFF. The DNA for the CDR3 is TGTGCCATCAGTTTAGGGCTAGCGGGTCTTACCGGGGAGCTGTTTTTT.

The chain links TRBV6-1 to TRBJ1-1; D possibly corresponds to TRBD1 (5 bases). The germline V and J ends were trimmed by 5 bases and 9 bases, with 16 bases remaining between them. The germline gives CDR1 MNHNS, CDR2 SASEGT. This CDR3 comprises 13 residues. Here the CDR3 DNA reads TGTGCCAGCAGTCAAGGTGCGGGACCCCAAGCTTTCTTT. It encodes CASSQGAGPQAFF.

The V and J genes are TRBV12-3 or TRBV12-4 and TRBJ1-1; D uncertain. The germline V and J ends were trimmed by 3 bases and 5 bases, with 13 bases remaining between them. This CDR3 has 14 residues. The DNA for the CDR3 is TGTGCCAGCAGTTTGATGGGATTAGGTACTGAAGCTTTCTTT. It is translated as CASSLMGLGTEAFF.

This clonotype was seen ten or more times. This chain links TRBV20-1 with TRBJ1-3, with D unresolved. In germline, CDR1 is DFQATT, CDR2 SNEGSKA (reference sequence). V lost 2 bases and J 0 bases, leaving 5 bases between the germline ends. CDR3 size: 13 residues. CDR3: CSARHGSGNTIYF. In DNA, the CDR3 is TGCAGTGCTAGACACGGCTCTGGAAACACCATATATTTT.

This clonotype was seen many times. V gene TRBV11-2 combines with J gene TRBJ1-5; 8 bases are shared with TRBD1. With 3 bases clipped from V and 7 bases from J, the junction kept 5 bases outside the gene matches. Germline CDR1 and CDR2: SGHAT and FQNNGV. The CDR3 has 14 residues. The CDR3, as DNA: TGTGCCAGCAGCTTGGACAGGGTGGAGCAGCCCCAGCATTTT. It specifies CASSLDRVEQPQHF.

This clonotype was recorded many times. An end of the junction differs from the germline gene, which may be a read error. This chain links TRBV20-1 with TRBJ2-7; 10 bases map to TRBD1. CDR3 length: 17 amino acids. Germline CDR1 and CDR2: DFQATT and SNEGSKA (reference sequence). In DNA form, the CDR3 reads TGCAGCGCTAGAGAGCCGGGACAGGGGTACCTTCGGAACGAGCAGTACTTC. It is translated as CSAREPGQGYLRNEQYF.

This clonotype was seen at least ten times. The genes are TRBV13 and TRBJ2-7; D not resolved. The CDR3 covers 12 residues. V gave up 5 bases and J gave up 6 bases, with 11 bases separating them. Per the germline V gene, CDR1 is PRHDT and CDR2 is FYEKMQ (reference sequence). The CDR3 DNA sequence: TGTGCCAGCAGCCTCGGCCAGCTCGAGCAGTACTTC. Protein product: CASSLGQLEQYF. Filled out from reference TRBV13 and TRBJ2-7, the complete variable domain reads AAGVIQSPRHLIKEKRETATLKCYPIPRHDTVYWYQQGPGQDPQFLISFYEKMQSDKGSIPDRFSAQQFSDYHSELNMSSLELGDSALYFCASSLGQLEQYFGPGTRLTVT.

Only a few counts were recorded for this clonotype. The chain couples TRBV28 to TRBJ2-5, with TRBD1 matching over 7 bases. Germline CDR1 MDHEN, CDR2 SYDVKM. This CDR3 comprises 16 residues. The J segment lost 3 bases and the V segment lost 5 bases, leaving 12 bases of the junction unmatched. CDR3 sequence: CASSRTGTAVKETQYF. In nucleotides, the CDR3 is TGTGCCAGCAGTAGAACCGGGACAGCCGTAAAAGAGACCCAGTACTTC.

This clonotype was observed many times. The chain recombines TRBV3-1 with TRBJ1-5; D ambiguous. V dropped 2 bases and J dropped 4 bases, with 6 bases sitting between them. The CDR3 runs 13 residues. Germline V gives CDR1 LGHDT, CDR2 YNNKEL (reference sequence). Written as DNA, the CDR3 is TGTGCCAGCAGCCAATTGGGAAATCAGCCCCAGCATTTT. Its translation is CASSQLGNQPQHF.

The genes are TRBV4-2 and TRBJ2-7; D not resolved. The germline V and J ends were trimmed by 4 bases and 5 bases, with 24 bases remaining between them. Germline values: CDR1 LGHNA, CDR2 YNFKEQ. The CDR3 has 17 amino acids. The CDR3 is CASSPPRGPRTVNEQYF. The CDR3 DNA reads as TGTGCCAGCAGCCCCCCTCGTGGCCCTAGAACGGTCAACGAGCAGTACTTC.

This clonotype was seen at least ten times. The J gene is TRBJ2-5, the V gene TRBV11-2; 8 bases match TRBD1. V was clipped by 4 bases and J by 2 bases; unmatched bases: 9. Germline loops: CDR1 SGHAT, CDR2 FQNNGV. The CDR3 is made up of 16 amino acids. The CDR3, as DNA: TGTGCCAGCAGCTCAAATTATTGGACAGGGCAAGAGACCCAGTACTTC. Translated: CASSSNYWTGQETQYF.

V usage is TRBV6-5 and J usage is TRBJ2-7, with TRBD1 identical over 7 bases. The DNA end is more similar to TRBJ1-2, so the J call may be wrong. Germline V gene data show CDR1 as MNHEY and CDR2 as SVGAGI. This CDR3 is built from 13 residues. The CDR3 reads CASSFPDRQGYTF. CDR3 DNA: TGTGCCAGCAGTTTCCCGGACAGGCAAGGCTACACCTTC.

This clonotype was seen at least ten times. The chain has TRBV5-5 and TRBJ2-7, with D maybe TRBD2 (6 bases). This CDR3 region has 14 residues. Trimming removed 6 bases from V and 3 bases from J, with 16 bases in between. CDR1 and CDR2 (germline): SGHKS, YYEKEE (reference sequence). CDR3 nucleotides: TGTGCCAGCACCTACGGGCAGGGACTCTACGAGCAGTACTTC. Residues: CASTYGQGLYEQYF.

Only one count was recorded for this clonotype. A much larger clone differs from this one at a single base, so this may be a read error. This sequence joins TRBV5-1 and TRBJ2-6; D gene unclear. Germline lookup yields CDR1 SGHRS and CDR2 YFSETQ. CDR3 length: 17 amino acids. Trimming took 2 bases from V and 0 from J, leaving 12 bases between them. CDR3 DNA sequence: TGCGCCAGCAGCTTCCGTGGTTCGATCTCTGGGGCCAACGTCCTGACTTTC. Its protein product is CASSFRGSISGANVLTF.

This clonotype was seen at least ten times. The chain's CDR3 is CASRTPNEQFF. CDR3 in DNA: TGTGCCAGTAGGACTCCAAATGAGCAGTTCTTC. The chain carries TRBV19 and TRBJ2-1, with no clear D. The CDR3 contains 11 residues. The V end was cut by 6 bases, the J end by 7 bases, with 7 bases between. Looked up from germline, CDR1 is LNHDA and CDR2 is SQIVND (reference sequence).

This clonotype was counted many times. CDR3 region: CSALDSLYSNQPQHF. Here the CDR3 DNA reads TGCAGTGCGTTAGACAGTCTTTATAGCAATCAGCCCCAGCATTTT. The chain has TRBV20-1 and TRBJ1-5; D possibly corresponds to TRBD1 (5 bases). Germline CDR1 DFQATT, CDR2 SNEGSKA (reference sequence). The CDR3 spans 15 residues. Trimming took 6 bases from V and 0 from J, leaving 15 bases between them.

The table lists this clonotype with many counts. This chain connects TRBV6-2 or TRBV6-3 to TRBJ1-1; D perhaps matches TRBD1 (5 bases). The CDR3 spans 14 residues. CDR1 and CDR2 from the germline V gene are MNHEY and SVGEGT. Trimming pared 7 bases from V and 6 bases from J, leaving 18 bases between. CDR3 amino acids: CASMLGQGLSEAFF. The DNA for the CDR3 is TGTGCCAGCATGCTCGGGCAGGGCCTTTCTGAAGCTTTCTTT.

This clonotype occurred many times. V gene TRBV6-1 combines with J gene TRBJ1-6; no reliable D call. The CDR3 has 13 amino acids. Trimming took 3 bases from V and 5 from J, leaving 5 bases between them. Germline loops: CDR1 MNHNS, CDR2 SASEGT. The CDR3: CASSERDNSPLHF. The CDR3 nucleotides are TGTGCCAGCAGTGAGCGGGATAATTCACCCCTCCACTTT.

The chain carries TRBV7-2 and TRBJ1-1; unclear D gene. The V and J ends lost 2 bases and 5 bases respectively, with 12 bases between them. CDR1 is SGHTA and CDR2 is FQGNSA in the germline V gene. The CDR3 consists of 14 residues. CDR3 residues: CASSLYLGNTEAFF. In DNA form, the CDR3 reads TGTGCCAGCAGCTTATATTTAGGGAATACTGAAGCTTTCTTT.

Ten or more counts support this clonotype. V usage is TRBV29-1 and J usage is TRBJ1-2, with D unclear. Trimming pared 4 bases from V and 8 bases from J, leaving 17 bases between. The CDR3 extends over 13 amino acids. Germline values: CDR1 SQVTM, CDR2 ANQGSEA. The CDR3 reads CSVASPSKRGYTF. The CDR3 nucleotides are TGCAGCGTTGCGTCCCCATCTAAAAGGGGCTACACCTTC.

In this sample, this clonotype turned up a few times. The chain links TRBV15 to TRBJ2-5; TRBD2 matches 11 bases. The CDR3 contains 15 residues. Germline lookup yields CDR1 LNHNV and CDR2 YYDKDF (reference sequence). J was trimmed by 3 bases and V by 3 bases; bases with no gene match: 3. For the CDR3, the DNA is TGTGCCACCAGCAGCCCTAGCGGGAGGAAAGAGACCCAGTACTTC. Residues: CATSSPSGRKETQYF.

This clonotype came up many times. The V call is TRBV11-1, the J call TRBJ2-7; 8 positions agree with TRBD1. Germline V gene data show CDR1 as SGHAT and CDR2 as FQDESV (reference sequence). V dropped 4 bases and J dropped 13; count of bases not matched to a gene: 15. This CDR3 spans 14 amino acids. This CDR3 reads CASSSTGTGIMLYF. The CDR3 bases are TGTGCCAGCAGCTCTACCGGGACAGGTATCATGCTATACTTC. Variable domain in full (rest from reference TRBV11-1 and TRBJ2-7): EAEVAQSPRYKITEKSQAVAFWCDPISGHATLYWYRQILGQGPELLVQFQDESVVDDSQLPKDRFSAERLKGVDSTLKIQPAELGDSAMYLCASSSTGTGIMLYFGPGTRLTVT.

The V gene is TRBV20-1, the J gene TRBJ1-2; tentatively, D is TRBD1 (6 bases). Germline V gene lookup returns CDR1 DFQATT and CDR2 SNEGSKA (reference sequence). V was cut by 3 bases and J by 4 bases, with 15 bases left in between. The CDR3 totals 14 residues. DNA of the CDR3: TGCAGTGCTAGGGGAGGTGGGACACTCTATGGCTACACCTTC. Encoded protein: CSARGGGTLYGYTF.